One T cell receptor (beta chain) is described in this entry. The data originate from a study of blood T cell repertoires in COVID-19. Those enrolled in Seattle joined during active infection and were followed longitudinally afterward. Sequenced by immunoSEQ multiplex PCR; TCRdb stores in-frame clones only, minus some. The table includes approximately 340,000 clones, over 80% detected once. The V gene lost 0 bases and the J gene lost 1 base, with 4 bases spanning the gap. This CDR3 is 14 amino acids long. Germline V CDR1 and CDR2: KGHSH, LQKENI. This chain joins TRBV18 and TRBJ2-4; D unclear. This sequence originates from a man under 40 with COVID-19, enrolled during active disease. Sequenced sample: peripheral blood. CDR3 sequence (DNA): TGTGCCAGCTCACCACCAGAGGCCAAAAACATTCAGTACTTC. Protein: CASSPPEAKNIQYF.